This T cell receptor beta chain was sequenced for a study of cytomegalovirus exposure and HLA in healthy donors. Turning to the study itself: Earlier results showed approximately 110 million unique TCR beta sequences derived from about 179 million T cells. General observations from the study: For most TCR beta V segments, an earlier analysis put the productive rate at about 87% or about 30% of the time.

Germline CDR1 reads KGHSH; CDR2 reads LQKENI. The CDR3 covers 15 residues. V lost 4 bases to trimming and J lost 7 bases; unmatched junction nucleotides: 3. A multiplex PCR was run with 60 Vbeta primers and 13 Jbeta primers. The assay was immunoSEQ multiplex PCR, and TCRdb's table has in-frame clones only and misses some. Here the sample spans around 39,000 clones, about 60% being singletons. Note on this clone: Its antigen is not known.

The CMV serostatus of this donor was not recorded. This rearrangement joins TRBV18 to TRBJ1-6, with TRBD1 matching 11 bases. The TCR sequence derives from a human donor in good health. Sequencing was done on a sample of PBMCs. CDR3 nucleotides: TGTGCCAGCTCACTAGGGACAGGGGGGAATTCACCCCTCCACTTT. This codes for CASSLGTGGNSPLHF.